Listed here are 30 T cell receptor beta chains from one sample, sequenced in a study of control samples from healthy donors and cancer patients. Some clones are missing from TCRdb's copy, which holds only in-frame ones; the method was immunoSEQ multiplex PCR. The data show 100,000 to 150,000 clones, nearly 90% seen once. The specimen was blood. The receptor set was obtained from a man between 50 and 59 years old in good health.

The CDR3 DNA follows: TGTGCCAGCAGCTTAGGCACTGGCCGTTTGGCGGGGTCAAACTATGGCTACACCTTC. It encodes CASSLGTGRLAGSNYGYTF. V and J are TRBV7-9 and TRBJ1-2; no clear D gene. The CDR3 runs 19 residues. Trimming pared 1 base from V and 2 bases from J, leaving 23 bases between. Germline V gene data show CDR1 as SEHNR and CDR2 as FQNEAQ (reference sequence).

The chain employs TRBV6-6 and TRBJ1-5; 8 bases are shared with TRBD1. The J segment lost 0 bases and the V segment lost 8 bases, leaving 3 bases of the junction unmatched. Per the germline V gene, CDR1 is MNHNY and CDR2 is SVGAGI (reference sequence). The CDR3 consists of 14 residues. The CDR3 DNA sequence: TGTGCCAGCGGACAGGGCAATAGCAATCAGCCCCAGCATTTT. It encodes CASGQGNSNQPQHF.

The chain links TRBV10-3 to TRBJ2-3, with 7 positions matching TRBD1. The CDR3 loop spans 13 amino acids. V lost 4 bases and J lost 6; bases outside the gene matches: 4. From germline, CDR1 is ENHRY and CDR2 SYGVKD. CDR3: CAISGDRIDTQYF. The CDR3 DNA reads TGTGCCATCAGTGGGGACAGAATCGATACGCAGTATTTT.

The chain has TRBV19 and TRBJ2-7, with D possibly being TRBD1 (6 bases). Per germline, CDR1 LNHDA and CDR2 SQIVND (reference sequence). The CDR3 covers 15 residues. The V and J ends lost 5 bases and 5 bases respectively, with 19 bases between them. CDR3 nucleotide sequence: TGTGCCAGTAGTTCGGTACAGGGTGGTCGGGACGAGCAGTACTTC. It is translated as CASSSVQGGRDEQYF.

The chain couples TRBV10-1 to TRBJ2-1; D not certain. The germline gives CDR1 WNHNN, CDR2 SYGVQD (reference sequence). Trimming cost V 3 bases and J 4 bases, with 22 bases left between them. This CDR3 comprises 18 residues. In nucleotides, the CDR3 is TGCGCCAGCAGTGAATCGGGTACAGCCCAGAACCAATACAATGAGCAGTTCTTC. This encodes CASSESGTAQNQYNEQFF.

In DNA, the CDR3 is TGTGCCAGCAGTCGACAGGGGACTAATGAAAAACTGTTTTTT. Amino acids: CASSRQGTNEKLFF. The chain couples TRBV6-4 to TRBJ1-4; 8 positions match TRBD1. The CDR3 is 14 amino acids. Germline CDR1 is MRHNA and CDR2 is SNTAGT. The V segment lost 5 bases and the J segment 2 bases; nucleotides outside the gene matches: 1.

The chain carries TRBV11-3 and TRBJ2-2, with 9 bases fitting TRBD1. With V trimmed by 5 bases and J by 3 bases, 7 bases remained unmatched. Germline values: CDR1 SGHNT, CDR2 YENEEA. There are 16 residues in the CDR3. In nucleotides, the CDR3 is TGTGCCAGCAGCAAGGACAGGGGAAGTTACACCGGGGAGCTGTTTTTT. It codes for CASSKDRGSYTGELFF.

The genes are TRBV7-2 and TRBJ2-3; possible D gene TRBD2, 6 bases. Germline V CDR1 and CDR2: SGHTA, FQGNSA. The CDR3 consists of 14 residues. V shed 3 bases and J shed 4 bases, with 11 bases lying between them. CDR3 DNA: TGTGCCAGCAGCTTCGGTGGCGGGGCAGATACGCAGTATTTT. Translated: CASSFGGGADTQYF.

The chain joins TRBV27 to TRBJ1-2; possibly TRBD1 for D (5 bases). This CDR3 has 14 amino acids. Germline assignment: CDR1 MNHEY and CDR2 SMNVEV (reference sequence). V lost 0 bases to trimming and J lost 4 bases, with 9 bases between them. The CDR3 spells CASSLSTDTYGYTF. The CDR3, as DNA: TGTGCCAGCAGTTTATCGACGGACACCTATGGCTACACCTTC.

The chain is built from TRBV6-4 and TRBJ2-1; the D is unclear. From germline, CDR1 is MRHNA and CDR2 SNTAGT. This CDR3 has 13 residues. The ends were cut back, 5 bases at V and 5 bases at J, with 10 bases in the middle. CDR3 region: CASSNGFNNEQFF. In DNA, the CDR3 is TGTGCCAGCAGTAACGGGTTTAACAATGAGCAGTTCTTC.

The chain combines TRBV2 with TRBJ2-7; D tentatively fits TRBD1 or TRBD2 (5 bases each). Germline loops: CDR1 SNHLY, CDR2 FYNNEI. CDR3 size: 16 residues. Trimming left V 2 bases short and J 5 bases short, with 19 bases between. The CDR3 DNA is TGTGCCAGCAGTGAATGGGGGATTGGGTTTACGAACGAGCAGTACTTC. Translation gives CASSEWGIGFTNEQYF.

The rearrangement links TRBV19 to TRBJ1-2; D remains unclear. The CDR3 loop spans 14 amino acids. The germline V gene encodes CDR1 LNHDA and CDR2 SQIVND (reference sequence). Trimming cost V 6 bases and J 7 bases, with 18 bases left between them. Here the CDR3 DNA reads TGTGCCAGTAGAAACACACTGGCCCCCATTGGCTACACCTTC. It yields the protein CASRNTLAPIGYTF.

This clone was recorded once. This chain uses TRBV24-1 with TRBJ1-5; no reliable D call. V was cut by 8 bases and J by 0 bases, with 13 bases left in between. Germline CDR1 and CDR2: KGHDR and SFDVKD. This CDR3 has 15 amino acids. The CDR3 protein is CATTITENSNQPQHF. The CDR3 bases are TGTGCCACCACTATCACAGAGAATAGCAATCAGCCCCAGCATTTT.

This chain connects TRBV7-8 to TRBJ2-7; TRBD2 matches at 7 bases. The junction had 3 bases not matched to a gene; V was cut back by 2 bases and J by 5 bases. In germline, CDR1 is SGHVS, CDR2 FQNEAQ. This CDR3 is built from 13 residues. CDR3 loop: CASSLWGRDEQYF. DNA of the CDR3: TGTGCCAGCAGCTTATGGGGGAGGGACGAGCAGTACTTC.

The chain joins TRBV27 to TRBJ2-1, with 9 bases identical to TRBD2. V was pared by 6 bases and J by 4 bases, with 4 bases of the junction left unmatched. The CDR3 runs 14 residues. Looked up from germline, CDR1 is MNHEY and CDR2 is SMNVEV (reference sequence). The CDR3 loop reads CASRSLAGYNEQFF. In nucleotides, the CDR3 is TGTGCCAGCAGGTCGCTAGCGGGGTACAATGAGCAGTTCTTC.

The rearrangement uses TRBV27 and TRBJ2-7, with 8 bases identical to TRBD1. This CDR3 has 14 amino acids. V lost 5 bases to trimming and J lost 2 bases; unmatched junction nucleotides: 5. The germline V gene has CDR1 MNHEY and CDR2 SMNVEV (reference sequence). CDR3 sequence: CASSPGTGPYEQYF. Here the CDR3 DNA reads TGTGCCAGCAGTCCCGGGACAGGACCCTACGAGCAGTACTTC.

The CDR3 DNA reads as TGTGCCAGCAGCTCGCACAGCGGGGGTTACCAAGAGACCCAGTACTTC. Protein product: CASSSHSGGYQETQYF. The V gene is TRBV11-2, the J gene TRBJ2-5, with TRBD2 matching over 8 bases. The CDR3 is made up of 16 amino acids. Unmatched junction bases numbered 7, after V lost 4 bases and J lost 0 bases. In germline, CDR1 is SGHAT, CDR2 FQNNGV.

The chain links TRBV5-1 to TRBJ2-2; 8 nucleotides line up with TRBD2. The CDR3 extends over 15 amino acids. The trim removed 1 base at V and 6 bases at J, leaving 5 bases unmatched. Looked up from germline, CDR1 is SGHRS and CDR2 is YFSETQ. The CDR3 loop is CASSLLAGLSGELFF. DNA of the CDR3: TGCGCCAGCAGCTTGTTAGCGGGGCTGTCCGGGGAGCTGTTTTTT.

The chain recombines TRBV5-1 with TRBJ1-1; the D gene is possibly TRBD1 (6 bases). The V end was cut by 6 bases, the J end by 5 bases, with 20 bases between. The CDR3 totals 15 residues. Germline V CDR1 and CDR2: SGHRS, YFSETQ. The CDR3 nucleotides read TGCGCCAGCAACGAGGACAGTTTGAGGGGAACTGAAGCTTTCTTT. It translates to CASNEDSLRGTEAFF. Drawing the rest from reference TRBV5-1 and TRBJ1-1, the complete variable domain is KAGVTQTPRYLIKTRGQQVTLSCSPISGHRSVSWYQQTPGQGLQFLFEYFSETQRNKGNFPGRFSGRQFSNSRSEMNVSTLELGDSALYLCASNEDSLRGTEAFFGQGTRLTVV.

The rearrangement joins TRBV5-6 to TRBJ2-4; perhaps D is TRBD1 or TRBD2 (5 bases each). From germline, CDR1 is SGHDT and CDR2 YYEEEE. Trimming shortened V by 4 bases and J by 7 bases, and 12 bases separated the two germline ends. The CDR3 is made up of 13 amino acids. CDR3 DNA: TGTGCCAGCAGCACGGGGACGCCCAACATTCAGTACTTC. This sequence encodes CASSTGTPNIQYF.

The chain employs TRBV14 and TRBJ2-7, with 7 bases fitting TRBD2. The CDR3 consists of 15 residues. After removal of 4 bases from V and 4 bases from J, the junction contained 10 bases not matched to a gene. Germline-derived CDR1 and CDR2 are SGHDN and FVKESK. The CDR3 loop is CASSPPPYGGYEQYF. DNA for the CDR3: TGTGCCAGCAGCCCCCCACCCTACGGGGGGTACGAGCAGTACTTC.

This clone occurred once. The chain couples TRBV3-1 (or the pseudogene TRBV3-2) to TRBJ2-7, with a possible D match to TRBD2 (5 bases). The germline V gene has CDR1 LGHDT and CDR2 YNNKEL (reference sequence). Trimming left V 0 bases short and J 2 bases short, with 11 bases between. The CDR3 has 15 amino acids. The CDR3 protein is CASSQDVGVAYEQYF. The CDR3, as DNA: TGTGCCAGCAGCCAAGATGTCGGGGTTGCCTACGAGCAGTACTTC.

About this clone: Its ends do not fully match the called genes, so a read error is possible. DNA of the CDR3: TGCGCCAGCAGTGAGTGGCCGCGCACGGATACGCAGTATTTT. It is translated as CASSEWPRTDTQYF. This chain links TRBV10-1 with TRBJ2-3, with D unclear. CDR1 is WNHNN, CDR2 SYGVQD, per germline (reference sequence). CDR3 length: 14 residues.

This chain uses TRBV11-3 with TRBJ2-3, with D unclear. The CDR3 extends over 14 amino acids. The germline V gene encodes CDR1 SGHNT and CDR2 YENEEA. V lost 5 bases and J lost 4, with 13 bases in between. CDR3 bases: TGTGCCAGCAGCCCCGGAAGGAGTGCAGATACGCAGTATTTT. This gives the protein CASSPGRSADTQYF.

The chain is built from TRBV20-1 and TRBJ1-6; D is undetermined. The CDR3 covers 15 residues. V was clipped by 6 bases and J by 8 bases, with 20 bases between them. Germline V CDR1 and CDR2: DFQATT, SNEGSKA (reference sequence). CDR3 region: CSASPPGPTHSPLHF. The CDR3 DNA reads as TGCAGTGCCAGTCCTCCGGGCCCTACCCATTCACCCCTCCACTTT.

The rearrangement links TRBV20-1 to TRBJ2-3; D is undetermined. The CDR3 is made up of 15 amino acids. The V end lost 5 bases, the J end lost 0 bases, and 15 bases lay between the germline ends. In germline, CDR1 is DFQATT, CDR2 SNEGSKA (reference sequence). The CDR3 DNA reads TGCAGTGCTGGTGAACTCGGACGCAGCACAGATACGCAGTATTTT. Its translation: CSAGELGRSTDTQYF.

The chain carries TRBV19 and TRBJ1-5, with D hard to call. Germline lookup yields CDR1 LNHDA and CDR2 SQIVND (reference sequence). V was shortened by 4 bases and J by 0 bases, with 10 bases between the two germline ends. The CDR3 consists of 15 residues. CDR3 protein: CASSRTGYSNQPQHF. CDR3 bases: TGTGCCAGTAGTAGGACGGGGTATAGCAATCAGCCCCAGCATTTT.

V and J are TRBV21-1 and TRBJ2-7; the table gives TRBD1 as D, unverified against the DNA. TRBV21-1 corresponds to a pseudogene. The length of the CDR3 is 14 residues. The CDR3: CASSKLQVAYEQYF. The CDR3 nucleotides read TGTGCCAGCAGCAAACTACAGGTTGCCTACGAGCAGTACTTC.

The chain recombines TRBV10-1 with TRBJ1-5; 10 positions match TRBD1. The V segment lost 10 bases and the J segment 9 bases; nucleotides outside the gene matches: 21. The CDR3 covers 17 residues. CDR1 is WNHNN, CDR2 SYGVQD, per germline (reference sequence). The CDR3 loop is CATGTGVNSSRGGPQHF. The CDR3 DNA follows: TGCGCCACCGGGACAGGGGTGAATAGCTCCCGGGGAGGGCCCCAGCATTTT.

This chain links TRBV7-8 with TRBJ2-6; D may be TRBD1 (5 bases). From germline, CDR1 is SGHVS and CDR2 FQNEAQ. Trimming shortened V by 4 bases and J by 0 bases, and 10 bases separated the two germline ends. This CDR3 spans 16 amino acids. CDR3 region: CASSSRDSSGANVLTF. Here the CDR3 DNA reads TGTGCCAGCAGCTCACGAGACAGCTCTGGGGCCAACGTCCTGACTTTC. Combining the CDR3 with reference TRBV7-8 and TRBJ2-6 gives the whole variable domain GAGVSQSPRYKVAKRGQDVALRCDPISGHVSLFWYQQALGQGPEFLTYFQNEAQLDKSGLPSDRFFAERPEGSVSTLKIQRTQQEDSAVYLCASSSRDSSGANVLTFGAGSRLTVL.